This paragraph reports one T cell receptor beta chain. Its antigen remains unidentified. This sample is part of a study of OX40 agonist ivuxolimab in advanced cancers. Background on the study: From 23 to 79 years was the age range, with a mean of around 60 years, and about 78% were male.

Only in-frame clones appear in the TCRdb table, and some are missing; sequencing was by immunoSEQ multiplex PCR. The top ten clones hold more than 0.45% of a sample with 81,000 or so clones, around 90% of them seen once. General study findings and limits: By week 6 at 0.1 to 3.0 mg/kg, blood CD4+ and CD8+ T cells had expanded clonally.

The receptor was derived from an adult with an advanced solid tumor such as melanoma, head and neck, liver or kidney cancer. The sample consisted of CD4+ or CD8+ T cells sorted from blood, taken in a trial of the OX40 agonist ivuxolimab.

CDR3 sequence reads: CASSSPRGGAVYEQYF. CDR3 DNA sequence: TGTGCCAGCAGTTCTCCCCGAGGGGGCGCGGTTTACGAGCAGTACTTC. The rearrangement joins TRBV6-5 to TRBJ2-7; 7 nucleotides agree with TRBD1. The germline V gene has CDR1 MNHEY and CDR2 SVGAGI. V shed 4 bases and J 4 bases; nucleotides not matched to a gene: 13. The CDR3 extends over 16 amino acids.